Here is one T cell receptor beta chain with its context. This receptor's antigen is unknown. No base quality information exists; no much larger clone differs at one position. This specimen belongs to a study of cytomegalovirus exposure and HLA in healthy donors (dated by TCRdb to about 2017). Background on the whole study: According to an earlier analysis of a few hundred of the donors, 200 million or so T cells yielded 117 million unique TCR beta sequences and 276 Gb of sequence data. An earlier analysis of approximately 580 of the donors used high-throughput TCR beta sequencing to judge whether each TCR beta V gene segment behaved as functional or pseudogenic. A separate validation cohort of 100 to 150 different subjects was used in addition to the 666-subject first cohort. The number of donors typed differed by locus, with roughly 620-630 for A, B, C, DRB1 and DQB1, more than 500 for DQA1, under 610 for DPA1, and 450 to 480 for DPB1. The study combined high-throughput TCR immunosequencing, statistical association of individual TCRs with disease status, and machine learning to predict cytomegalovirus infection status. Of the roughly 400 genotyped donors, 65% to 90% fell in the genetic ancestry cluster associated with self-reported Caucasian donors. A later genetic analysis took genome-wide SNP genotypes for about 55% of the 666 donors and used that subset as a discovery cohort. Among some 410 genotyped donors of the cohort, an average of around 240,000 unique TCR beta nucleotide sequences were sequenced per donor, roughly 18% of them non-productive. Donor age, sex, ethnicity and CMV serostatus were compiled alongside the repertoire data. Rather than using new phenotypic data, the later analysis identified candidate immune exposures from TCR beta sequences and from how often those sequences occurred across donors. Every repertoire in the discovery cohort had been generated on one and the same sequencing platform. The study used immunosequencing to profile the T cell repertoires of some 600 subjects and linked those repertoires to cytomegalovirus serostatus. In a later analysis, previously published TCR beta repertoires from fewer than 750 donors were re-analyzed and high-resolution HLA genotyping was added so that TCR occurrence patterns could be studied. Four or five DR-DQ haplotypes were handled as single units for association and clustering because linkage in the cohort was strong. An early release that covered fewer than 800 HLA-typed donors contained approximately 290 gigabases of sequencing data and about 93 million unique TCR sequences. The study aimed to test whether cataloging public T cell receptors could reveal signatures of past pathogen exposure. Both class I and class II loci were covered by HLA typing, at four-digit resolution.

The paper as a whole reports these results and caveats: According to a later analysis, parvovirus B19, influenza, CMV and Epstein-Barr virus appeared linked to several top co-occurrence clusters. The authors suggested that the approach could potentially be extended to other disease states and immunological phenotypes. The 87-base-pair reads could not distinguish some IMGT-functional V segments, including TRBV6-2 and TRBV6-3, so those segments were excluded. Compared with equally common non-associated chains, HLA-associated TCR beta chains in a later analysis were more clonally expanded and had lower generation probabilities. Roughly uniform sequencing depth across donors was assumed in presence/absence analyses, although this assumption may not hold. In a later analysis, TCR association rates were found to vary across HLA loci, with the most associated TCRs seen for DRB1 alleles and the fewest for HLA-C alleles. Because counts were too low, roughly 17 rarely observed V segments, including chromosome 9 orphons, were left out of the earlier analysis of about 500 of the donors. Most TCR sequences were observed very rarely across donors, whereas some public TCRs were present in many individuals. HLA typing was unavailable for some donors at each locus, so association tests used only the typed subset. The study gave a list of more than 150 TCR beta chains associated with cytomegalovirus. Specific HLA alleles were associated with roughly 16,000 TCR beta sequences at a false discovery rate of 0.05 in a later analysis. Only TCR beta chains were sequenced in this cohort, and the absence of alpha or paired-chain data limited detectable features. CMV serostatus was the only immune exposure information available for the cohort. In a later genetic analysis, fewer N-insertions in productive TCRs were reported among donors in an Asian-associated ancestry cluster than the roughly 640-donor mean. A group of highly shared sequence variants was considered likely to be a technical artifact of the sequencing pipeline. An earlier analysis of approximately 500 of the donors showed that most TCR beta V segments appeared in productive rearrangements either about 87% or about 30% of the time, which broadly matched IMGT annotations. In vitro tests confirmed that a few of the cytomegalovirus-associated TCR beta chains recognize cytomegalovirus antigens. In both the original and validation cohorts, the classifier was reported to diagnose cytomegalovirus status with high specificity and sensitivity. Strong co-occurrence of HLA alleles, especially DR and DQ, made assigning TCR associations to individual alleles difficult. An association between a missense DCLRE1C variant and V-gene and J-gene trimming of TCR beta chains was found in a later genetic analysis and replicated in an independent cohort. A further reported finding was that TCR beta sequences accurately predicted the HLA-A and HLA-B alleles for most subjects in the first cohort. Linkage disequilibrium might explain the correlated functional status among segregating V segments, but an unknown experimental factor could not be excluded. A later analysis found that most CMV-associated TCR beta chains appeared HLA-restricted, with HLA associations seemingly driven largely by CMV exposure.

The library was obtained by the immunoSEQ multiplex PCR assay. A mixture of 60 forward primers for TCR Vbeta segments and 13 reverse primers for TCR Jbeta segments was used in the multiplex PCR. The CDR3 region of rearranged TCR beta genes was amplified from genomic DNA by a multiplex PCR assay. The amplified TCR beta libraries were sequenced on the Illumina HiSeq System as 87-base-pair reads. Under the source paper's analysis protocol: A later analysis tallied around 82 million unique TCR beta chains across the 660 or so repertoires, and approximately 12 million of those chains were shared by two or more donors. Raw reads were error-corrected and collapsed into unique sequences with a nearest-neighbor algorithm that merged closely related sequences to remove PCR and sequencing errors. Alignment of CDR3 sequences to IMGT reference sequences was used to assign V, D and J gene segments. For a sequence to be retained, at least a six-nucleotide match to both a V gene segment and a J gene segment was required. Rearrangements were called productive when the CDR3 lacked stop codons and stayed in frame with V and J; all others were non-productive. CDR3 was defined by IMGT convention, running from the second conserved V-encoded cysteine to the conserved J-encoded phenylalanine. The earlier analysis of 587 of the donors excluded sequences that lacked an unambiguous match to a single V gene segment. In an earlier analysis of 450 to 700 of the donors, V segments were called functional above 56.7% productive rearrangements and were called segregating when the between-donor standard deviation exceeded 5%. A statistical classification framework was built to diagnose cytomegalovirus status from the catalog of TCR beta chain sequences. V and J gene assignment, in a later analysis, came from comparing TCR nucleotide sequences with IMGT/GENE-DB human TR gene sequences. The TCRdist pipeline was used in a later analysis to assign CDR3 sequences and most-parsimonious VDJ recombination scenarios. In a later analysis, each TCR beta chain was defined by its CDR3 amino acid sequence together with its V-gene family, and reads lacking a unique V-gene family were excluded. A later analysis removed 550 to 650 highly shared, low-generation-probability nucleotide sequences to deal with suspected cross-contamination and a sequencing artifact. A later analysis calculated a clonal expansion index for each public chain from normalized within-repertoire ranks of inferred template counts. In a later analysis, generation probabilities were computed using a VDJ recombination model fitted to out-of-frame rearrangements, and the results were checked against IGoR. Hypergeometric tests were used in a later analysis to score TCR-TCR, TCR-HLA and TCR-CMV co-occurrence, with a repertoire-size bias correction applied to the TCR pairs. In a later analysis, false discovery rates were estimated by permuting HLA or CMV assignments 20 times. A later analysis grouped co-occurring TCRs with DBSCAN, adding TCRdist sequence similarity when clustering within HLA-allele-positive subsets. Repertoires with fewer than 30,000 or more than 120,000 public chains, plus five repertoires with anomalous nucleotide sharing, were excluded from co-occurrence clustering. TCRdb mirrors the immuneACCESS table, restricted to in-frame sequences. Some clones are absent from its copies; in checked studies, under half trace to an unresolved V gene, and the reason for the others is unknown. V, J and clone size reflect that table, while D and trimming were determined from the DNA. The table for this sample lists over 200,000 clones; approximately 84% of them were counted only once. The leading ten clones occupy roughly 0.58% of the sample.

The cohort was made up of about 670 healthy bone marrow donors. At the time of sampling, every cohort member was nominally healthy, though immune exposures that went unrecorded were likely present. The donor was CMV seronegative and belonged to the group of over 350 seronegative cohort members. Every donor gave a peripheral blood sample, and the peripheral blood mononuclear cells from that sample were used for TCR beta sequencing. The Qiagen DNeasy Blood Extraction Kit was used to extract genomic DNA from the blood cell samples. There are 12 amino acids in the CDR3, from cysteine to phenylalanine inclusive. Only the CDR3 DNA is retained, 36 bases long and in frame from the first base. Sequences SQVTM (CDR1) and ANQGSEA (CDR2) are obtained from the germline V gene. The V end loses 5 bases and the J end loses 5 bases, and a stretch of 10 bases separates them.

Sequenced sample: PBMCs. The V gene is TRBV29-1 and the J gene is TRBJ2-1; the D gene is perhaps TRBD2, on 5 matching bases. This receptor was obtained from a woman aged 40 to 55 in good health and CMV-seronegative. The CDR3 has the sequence CSVQMGDNEQFF. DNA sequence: TGCAGCGTTCAGATGGGAGACAATGAGCAGTTCTTC.